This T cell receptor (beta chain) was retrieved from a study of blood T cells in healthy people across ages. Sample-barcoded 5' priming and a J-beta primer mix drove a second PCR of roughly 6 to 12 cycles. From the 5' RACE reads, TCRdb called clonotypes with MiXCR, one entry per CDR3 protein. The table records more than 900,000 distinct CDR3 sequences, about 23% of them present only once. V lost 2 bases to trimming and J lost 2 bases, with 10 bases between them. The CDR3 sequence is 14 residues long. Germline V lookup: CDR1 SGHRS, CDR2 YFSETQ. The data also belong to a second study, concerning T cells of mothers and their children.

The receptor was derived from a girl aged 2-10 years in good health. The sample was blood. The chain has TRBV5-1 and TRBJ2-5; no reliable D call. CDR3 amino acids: CASSLSPGQETQYF. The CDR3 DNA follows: TGCGCCAGCAGCTTATCGCCAGGTCAAGAGACCCAGTACTTC.